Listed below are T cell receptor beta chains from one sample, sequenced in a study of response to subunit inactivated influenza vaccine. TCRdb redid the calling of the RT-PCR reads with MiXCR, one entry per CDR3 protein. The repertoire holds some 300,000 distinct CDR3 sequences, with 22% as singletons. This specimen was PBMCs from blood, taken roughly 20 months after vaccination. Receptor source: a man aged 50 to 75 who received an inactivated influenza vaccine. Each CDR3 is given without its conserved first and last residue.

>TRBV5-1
ASSLVSDYEQY
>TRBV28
ASRGQSPTKNIQY
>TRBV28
ASSEMGTGVTDTQY
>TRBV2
ASSDGGLYGYT
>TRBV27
ASSPGTGVRIGEPQH
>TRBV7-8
ASSPVQAEAF
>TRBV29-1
SVLGGGAHTQY
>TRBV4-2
ASSQESISGNTIY
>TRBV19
ASSIGREAHGIYGYT
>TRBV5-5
ASSITGTANEKLF
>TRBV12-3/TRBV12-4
ASSSRSSGFVYEQY
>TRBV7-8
ASSLVLGQGTPGELF
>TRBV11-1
ASSPLRQGILTNEKLF
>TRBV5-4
ASSLEQEGGYT
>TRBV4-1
ASKGPKDTQY
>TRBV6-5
ASSYARTGGGYGYT
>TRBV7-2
ASSFGPIDNEQF
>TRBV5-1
ASKTTSGDYEQY
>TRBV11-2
ASSLYGGGADTQY
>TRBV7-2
ASSLGQASHEQY
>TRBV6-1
ASNKRQGEGQPQH
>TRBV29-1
SVVADRVYEQY
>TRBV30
AWIDYNEQF
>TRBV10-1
ASRPDSLSGTGELF
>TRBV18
ASSPTGGPEAF
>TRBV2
ASTPGANTEAF
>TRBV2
ASSEYSANQPQH
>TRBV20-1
SALQGLHQETQY
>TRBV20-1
SARESGTSGNYEQL
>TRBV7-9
ASSETGLIATNEKLF
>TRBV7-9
ASSLTGTVNTEAF
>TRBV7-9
ASSGGGDVNTEAF
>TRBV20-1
SASRAGGSYNEQF
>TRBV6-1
ASSGTGTPAYEQY
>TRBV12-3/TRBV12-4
ASSPLFQETQY
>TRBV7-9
ASTLAATEAF
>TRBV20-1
SAPSTRSTNEKLF
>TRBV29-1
SVYTQGAGEKLF
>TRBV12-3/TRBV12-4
ASRDNEKLF
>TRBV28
ASRLTGADTQY
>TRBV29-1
RDRVREGEKLF
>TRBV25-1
ASSVRGYGYT
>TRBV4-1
ASSQDVYDRGDGTDTQY
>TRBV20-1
SARDFIGRSSYNEQF
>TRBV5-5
ASSFLGLAKDTQY
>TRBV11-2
ASSYQYNEQF
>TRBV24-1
ATSDTHDRDQETQY
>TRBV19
ASSIDSYGANYGYT
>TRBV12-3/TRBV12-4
ASRGTGVRTDTQY
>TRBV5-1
ASSPGDGNTIY
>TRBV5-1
ASSSGYQETQY
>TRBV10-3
AISGGARSRTGLGDTQY
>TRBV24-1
ATSDPPGLGTTKETQY
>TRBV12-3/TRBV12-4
ASRGGTEYEQY
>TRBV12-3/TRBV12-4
ASSRPQAGSYGYT
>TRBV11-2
ASSLSWRGDGDTQY
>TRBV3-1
ASSLDSRTEAF